These 23 T cell receptor beta chains were all obtained from the same sample, sequenced in a study of cytomegalovirus exposure and HLA in healthy donors listed by TCRdb under 2017. The method behind the library was the immunoSEQ multiplex PCR assay. For the multiplex PCR, a mixture combining 60 forward primers for TCR Vbeta segments and 13 reverse primers for TCR Jbeta segments was used. The table was pulled from immuneACCESS by TCRdb, which kept in-frame rearrangements only. Such tables lose some clones; where checked, under half of the loss comes from unresolved V genes, and the rest has no known cause. The table for this sample lists about 61,000 clones; more than 80% of them were counted only once. Together, the top ten hold roughly 1.6% of the sample. What was sequenced was PBMCs. All receptors come from a man younger than 40 in good health and CMV-seropositive.

The chain has TRBV7-3 and TRBJ2-2; 12 bases map to TRBD2. This CDR3 is 18 amino acids long. Germline V CDR1 and CDR2: SGHTA, FQGTGA. V lost 1 base to trimming and J lost 4 bases; unmatched junction nucleotides: 7. CDR3 in amino acids: CASSLNLAGGPGTGELFF. CDR3 nucleotides: TGTGCCAGCAGCTTAAATCTAGCGGGAGGGCCTGGCACCGGGGAGCTGTTTTTT.

The chain couples TRBV25-1 to TRBJ1-2; D is unclear. The CDR3 is 13 amino acids. V lost 4 bases and J lost 5, with 11 bases in between. The germline CDR1 and CDR2 sequences are MGHDK and SYGVNS. This CDR3 is CASSVGGIYGYTF. The CDR3 DNA sequence: TGTGCCAGCAGTGTGGGAGGTATTTATGGCTACACCTTC.

Concerning this clone: Compared with germline, one end of the junction differs, possibly owing to a read error. The chain joins TRBV7-9 to TRBJ1-5, with 8 bases matching TRBD1. The CDR3 is 15 amino acids. Germline lookup yields CDR1 SEHNR and CDR2 FQNEAQ (reference sequence). CDR3 in DNA: TGTTCCAGCAGCCGATCGACAGGGGGCAATCAGCCCCAGCATTTT. Its translation is CSSSRSTGGNQPQHF.

V gene TRBV6-6 combines with J gene TRBJ2-1, with TRBD2 matching 13 bases. V was clipped by 2 bases and J by 5 bases; unmatched bases: 0. CDR1 and CDR2 from the germline V gene are MNHNY and SVGAGI (reference sequence). This CDR3 has 15 amino acids. The CDR3 loop is CASSYGLAGDNEQFF. The CDR3 DNA reads TGTGCCAGCAGTTACGGACTAGCGGGAGACAATGAGCAGTTCTTC.

This clone came up a few times. The gene calls are TRBV5-1 and TRBJ2-7; D remains unclear. The germline V gene has CDR1 SGHRS and CDR2 YFSETQ. The CDR3 is 11 residues long. V was clipped by 1 base and J by 4 bases, with 3 bases between them. The CDR3 is CASSLQYEQYF. Written as DNA, the CDR3 is TGCGCCAGCAGCTTGCAATACGAGCAGTACTTC.

The chain couples TRBV2 to TRBJ2-3; possibly TRBD2 for D (5 bases). V shed 4 bases and J shed 2 bases, with 7 bases lying between them. Germline lookup yields CDR1 SNHLY and CDR2 FYNNEI. The CDR3 spans 13 residues. The DNA for the CDR3 is TGTGCCAGCAGTGGGAGGTTCACAGATACGCAGTATTTT. Protein sequence: CASSGRFTDTQYF.

This clone has only a few counts. The V gene is TRBV19, the J gene TRBJ1-1; 7 nucleotides align to TRBD1. The V gene's germline CDR1 is LNHDA and CDR2 SQIVND (reference sequence). The CDR3 totals 15 residues. Losses at the gene ends were 8 bases for V and 3 bases for J; bases not matched to a gene: 12. The CDR3 DNA follows: TGTGCCAGTGCGTTTCCAGGGGGTGCGTACACTGAAGCTTTCTTT. Its protein product is CASAFPGGAYTEAFF. Full variable domain (rest looked up from reference TRBV19 and TRBJ1-1): DGGITQSPKYLFRKEGQNVTLSCEQNLNHDAMYWYRQDPGQGLRLIYYSQIVNDFQKGDIAEGYSVSREKKESFPLTVTSAQKNPTAFYLCASAFPGGAYTEAFFGQGTRLTVV.

This sequence joins TRBV28 and TRBJ2-7; TRBD1 matches 7 bases. Germline loops: CDR1 MDHEN, CDR2 SYDVKM. With 6 bases clipped from V and 0 bases from J, the junction kept 5 bases outside the gene matches. The CDR3 is 14 amino acids. This chain's CDR3 is CASRTTGTSYEQYF. The DNA of the CDR3 is TGTGCCAGCAGGACGACAGGGACCTCCTACGAGCAGTACTTC.

Details on this clone: The junction and the germline gene differ at one end; a read error may be behind it. The rearrangement uses TRBV6-1 and TRBJ2-7; 8 bases match TRBD2. The CDR3 runs 15 residues. Germline V gives CDR1 MNHNS, CDR2 SASEGT. The CDR3 DNA follows: TGTACCAGCAACAGGGTTAGCGGGATATCCTACGAGCAGTACTTC. Its translation is CTSNRVSGISYEQYF.

This clone is a singleton in its sample. The chain carries TRBV5-1 and TRBJ2-2; D is unresolved. CDR3 length: 15 residues. V lost 4 bases and J lost 7, with 17 bases in between. Germline V CDR1 and CDR2: SGHRS, YFSETQ. CDR3 loop: CASSQLNPSYGELFF. The CDR3 DNA is TGCGCCAGCAGCCAACTTAATCCCTCATACGGGGAGCTGTTTTTT.

The chain employs TRBV25-1 and TRBJ2-7; 9 nucleotides match TRBD2. CDR1 and CDR2 from the germline V gene are MGHDK and SYGVNS. The V segment lost 2 bases and the J segment 4 bases; nucleotides outside the gene matches: 0. This CDR3 has 13 residues. The CDR3 bases are TGTGCCAGCAGTGAAGCGGGAGGGTACGAGCAGTACTTC. Encoded protein: CASSEAGGYEQYF.

V gene TRBV5-8 combines with J gene TRBJ1-2; D is unclear. The CDR3 length is 15 residues. CDR1 is SGHTS and CDR2 is YDEGEE in the germline V gene. Trimming shortened V by 3 bases and J by 7 bases, and 19 bases separated the two germline ends. The CDR3 nucleotides are TGTGCCAGCAGCTCGAGATACGGGCCCCGGGGTGGCTACACCTTC. It translates to CASSSRYGPRGGYTF.

This clone has just one count. This chain uses TRBV4-1 with TRBJ2-2, with a tentative D call TRBD2 (6 bases). Germline assignment: CDR1 MGHRA and CDR2 YSYEKL. The length of the CDR3 is 16 residues. Trimming stripped 1 base from V and 3 bases from J, with 12 bases between. The CDR3 nucleotides read TGCGCCAGCAGCCAAGTTCATGGCGGGGACACCGGGGAGCTGTTTTTT. Translation: CASSQVHGGDTGELFF.

The chain links TRBV28 to TRBJ2-5; perhaps TRBD2 as D (6 bases). This CDR3 comprises 14 residues. Germline CDR1 is MDHEN and CDR2 is SYDVKM. The V end was cut by 6 bases, the J end by 5 bases, with 16 bases between. The CDR3 DNA is TGTGCCAGCAGCCCGCTCGACGCGGGGGAGACCCAGTACTTC. Its translation is CASSPLDAGETQYF.

The chain has TRBV6-5 and TRBJ1-5; weak D call: TRBD1 (6 bases). Germline lookup yields CDR1 MNHEY and CDR2 SVGAGI. The CDR3 contains 15 residues. The germline V and J ends were trimmed by 4 bases and 1 base, with 11 bases remaining between them. The CDR3 nucleotides read TGTGCCAGCAGTTCGGGTAGGGGGAGCAATCAGCCCCAGCATTTT. It yields the protein CASSSGRGSNQPQHF.

This rearrangement joins TRBV5-1 to TRBJ1-4, with D perhaps TRBD1 (6 bases). Germline V CDR1 and CDR2: SGHRS, YFSETQ. The V gene lost 4 bases and the J gene lost 4 bases, with 17 bases spanning the gap. The CDR3 loop spans 16 amino acids. DNA of the CDR3: TGCGCCAGCAGCACTTCGGACAGCGCGATTAATGAAAAACTGTTTTTT. Protein: CASSTSDSAINEKLFF.

The rearrangement links TRBV30 to TRBJ1-2, with D perhaps TRBD1 (6 bases). The CDR3 runs to 12 residues. The V gene's germline CDR1 is GTSNPN and CDR2 SVGIG (reference sequence). Trimming cost V 2 bases and J 8 bases, with 12 bases left between them. Written as DNA, the CDR3 is TGTGCCTGGAGTCTCTACAGGGAGGGCTACACCTTC. This codes for CAWSLYREGYTF.

V and J are TRBV4-1 and TRBJ1-1; D not certain. Between the trimmed V and J ends, which lost 4 bases and 2 bases, there was a span of 11 bases. The CDR3 has 14 amino acids. Germline CDR1 reads MGHRA; CDR2 reads YSYEKL. The CDR3: CASSRKRENTEAFF. The DNA of the CDR3 is TGCGCCAGCAGCCGAAAGAGGGAAAACACTGAAGCTTTCTTT.

Worth noting for this clone: Other DNA sequences within the sample encode an identical CDR3. J is TRBJ1-4 and V is TRBV28; perhaps TRBD1 as D (6 bases). The CDR3 consists of 15 residues. Per germline, CDR1 MDHEN and CDR2 SYDVKM. The ends were cut back, 4 bases at V and 3 bases at J, with 12 bases in the middle. This chain's CDR3 is CASSSPEGANEKLFF. In DNA form, the CDR3 reads TGTGCCAGCAGTTCACCTGAGGGGGCTAATGAAAAACTGTTTTTT. Full variable domain (remainder filled in from reference TRBV28 and TRBJ1-4): DVKVTQSSRYLVKRTGEKVFLECVQDMDHENMFWYRQDPGLGLRLIYFSYDVKMKEKGDIPEGYSVSREKKERFSLILESASTNQTSMYLCASSSPEGANEKLFFGSGTQLSVL.

The chain employs TRBV5-5 and TRBJ2-7; TRBD1 aligns across 8 bases. Germline V gene lookup returns CDR1 SGHKS and CDR2 YYEKEE (reference sequence). The CDR3 covers 14 residues. Trimming removed 2 bases from V and 5 bases from J; junction bases left unmatched: 6. The DNA of the CDR3 is TGTGCCAGCAGCTTAGGACAGGGCTTCAACGAGCAGTACTTC. Its translation: CASSLGQGFNEQYF.

V gene TRBV11-3 combines with J gene TRBJ2-5, with a tentative D call TRBD1 (5 bases). CDR3 length: 14 residues. Germline V gene sequence: CDR1 SGHNT, CDR2 YENEEA. V lost 1 base and J lost 4, with 10 bases in between. The CDR3 protein is CASSLGSGPETQYF. DNA of the CDR3: TGTGCCAGCAGCTTAGGTTCAGGGCCAGAGACCCAGTACTTC.

The V and J genes are TRBV7-8 and TRBJ2-7, with 9 bases matching TRBD1. The CDR3 totals 15 residues. V was pared by 5 bases and J by 4 bases, with 9 bases of the junction left unmatched. Per germline, CDR1 SGHVS and CDR2 FQNEAQ. Here the CDR3 DNA reads TGTGCCAGCAGCACGGGGACAGGGATTCGTTACGAGCAGTACTTC. Translating it yields CASSTGTGIRYEQYF.

The chain links TRBV7-9 to TRBJ2-1; TRBD1 matches 7 bases. Germline-derived CDR1 and CDR2 are SEHNR and FQNEAQ (reference sequence). V lost 3 bases, J lost 6 bases, and 5 bases stayed unmatched. This CDR3 is built from 14 residues. CDR3 region: CASSFGTAFNEQFF. The CDR3 nucleotides are TGTGCCAGCAGCTTCGGGACAGCCTTCAATGAGCAGTTCTTC.